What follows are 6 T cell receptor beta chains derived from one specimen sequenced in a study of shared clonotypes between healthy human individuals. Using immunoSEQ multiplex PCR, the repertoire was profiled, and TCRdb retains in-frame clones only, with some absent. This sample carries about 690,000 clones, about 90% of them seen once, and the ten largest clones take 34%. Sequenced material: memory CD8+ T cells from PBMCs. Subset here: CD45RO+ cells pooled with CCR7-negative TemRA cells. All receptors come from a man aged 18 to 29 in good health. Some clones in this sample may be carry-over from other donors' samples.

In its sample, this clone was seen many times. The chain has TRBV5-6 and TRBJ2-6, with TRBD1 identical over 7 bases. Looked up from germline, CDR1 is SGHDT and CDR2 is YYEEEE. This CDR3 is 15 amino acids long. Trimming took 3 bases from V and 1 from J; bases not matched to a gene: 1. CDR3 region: CASSSTGSGANVLTF. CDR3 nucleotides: TGTGCCAGCAGCTCGACAGGGTCTGGGGCCAACGTCCTGACTTTC.

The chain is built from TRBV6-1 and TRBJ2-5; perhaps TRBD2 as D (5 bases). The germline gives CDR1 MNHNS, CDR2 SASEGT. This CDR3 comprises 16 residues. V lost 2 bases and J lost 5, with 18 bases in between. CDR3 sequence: CASSEWNFSPGETQYF. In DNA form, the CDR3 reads TGTGCCAGCAGTGAATGGAATTTTTCCCCGGGGGAGACCCAGTACTTC.

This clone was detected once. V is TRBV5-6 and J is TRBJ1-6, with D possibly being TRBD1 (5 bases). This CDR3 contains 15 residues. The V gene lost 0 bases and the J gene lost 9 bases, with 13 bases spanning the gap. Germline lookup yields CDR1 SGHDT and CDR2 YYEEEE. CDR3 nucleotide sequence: TGTGCCAGCAGCTTGGGGCAGGGCGCTAGTTCACCCCTCCACTTT. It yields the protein CASSLGQGASSPLHF.

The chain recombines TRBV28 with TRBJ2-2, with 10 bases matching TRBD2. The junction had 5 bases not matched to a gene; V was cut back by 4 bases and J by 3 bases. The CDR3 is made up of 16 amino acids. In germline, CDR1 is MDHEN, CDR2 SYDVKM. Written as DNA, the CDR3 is TGTGCCAGCAGTTCCCTAGCGGGAGAAGACACCGGGGAGCTGTTTTTT. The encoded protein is CASSSLAGEDTGELFF.

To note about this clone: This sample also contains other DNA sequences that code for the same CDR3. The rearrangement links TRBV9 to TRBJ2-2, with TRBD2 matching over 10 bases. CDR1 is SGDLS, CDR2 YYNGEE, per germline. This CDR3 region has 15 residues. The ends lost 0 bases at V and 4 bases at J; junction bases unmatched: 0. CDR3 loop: CASSVGLAGTGELFF. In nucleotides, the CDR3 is TGTGCCAGCAGCGTAGGACTAGCGGGCACCGGGGAGCTGTTTTTT.

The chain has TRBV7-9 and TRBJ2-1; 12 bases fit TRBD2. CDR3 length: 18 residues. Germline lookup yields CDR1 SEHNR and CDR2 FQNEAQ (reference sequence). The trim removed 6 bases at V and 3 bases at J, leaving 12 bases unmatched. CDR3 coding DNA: TGTGCCAGCAGGCCCGGGACTAGCGGGTTGTTCGGCTACAATGAGCAGTTCTTC. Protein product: CASRPGTSGLFGYNEQFF.